The 10 T cell receptor beta chains below all came from one sample that was sequenced in a study of blood T cell repertoires in COVID-19 (dated by TCRdb to about 2020). The library came from the immunoSEQ multiplex PCR assay. TCRdb mirrors the immuneACCESS table, restricted to in-frame sequences. Some clones are absent from its copies; in checked studies, under half trace to an unresolved V gene, and the reason for the others is unknown. The sample contains about 240,000 clones, roughly 85% of them found a single time. 3.4% of the sample is taken by the ten largest. The source material was peripheral blood. All receptors derive from a woman younger than 35 with acute or convalescent COVID-19.

V gene TRBV27 combines with J gene TRBJ1-2; D gene unclear. The V gene lost 2 bases and the J gene lost 2 bases, with 12 bases spanning the gap. CDR3 length: 15 amino acids. In germline, CDR1 is MNHEY, CDR2 SMNVEV (reference sequence). The chain's CDR3 is CASSLKGGKNYGYTF. The CDR3 DNA reads TGTGCCAGCAGTTTAAAGGGAGGTAAAAACTATGGCTACACCTTC.

The chain recombines TRBV10-3 with TRBJ2-5; maybe TRBD2 (6 bases). CDR1 is ENHRY, CDR2 SYGVKD, per germline. This CDR3 is built from 13 residues. V lost 5 bases and J 3 bases, leaving 10 bases between the germline ends. The CDR3 coding sequence is TGTGCCATCAGTCGACTAGGGGAAGAGACCCAGTACTTC. Translation: CAISRLGEETQYF.

The chain carries TRBV24-1 and TRBJ1-3, with a tentative D call TRBD1 (5 bases). Germline CDR1 KGHDR, CDR2 SFDVKD. The CDR3 is made up of 14 amino acids. The V end was cut by 9 bases, the J end by 2 bases, with 13 bases between. For the CDR3, the DNA is TGTGCCACCGGGCCAGGGCAGACTGGAAACACCATATATTTT. Protein sequence: CATGPGQTGNTIYF.

This chain connects TRBV2 to TRBJ1-1, with TRBD1 identical over 7 bases. The CDR3 has 14 residues. V lost 1 base to trimming and J lost 10 bases; unmatched junction nucleotides: 9. The germline CDR1 and CDR2 sequences are SNHLY and FYNNEI. The CDR3 here is CASSEGTGARRAFF. CDR3 coding DNA: TGTGCCAGCAGTGAAGGGACAGGCGCTAGGCGAGCTTTCTTT.

This clone was observed a handful of times. This chain connects TRBV5-1 to TRBJ1-2; D gene unclear. CDR3 length: 12 residues. Per the germline V gene, CDR1 is SGHRS and CDR2 is YFSETQ. With 4 bases removed from V and 8 bases from J, the gap between germline ends came to 12 bases. CDR3 sequence reads: CASSVDWSGYTF. CDR3 nucleotide sequence: TGCGCCAGCAGCGTGGACTGGAGCGGCTACACCTTC. Using reference TRBV5-1 and TRBJ1-2 for the parts outside the CDR3, the full variable domain is KAGVTQTPRYLIKTRGQQVTLSCSPISGHRSVSWYQQTPGQGLQFLFEYFSETQRNKGNFPGRFSGRQFSNSRSEMNVSTLELGDSALYLCASSVDWSGYTFGSGTRLTVV.

This clone was seen a handful of times. The chain couples TRBV28 to TRBJ1-5; D unresolved. Trimming stripped 3 bases from V and 7 bases from J, with 13 bases between. This CDR3 has 14 residues. Germline V gene lookup returns CDR1 MDHEN and CDR2 SYDVKM. The CDR3 reads CASSFIGIQQPQHF. CDR3 in DNA: TGTGCCAGCAGTTTTATTGGTATCCAGCAGCCCCAGCATTTT.

The chain links TRBV18 to TRBJ1-1; perhaps TRBD1 as D (6 bases). Trimming stripped 2 bases from V and 0 bases from J, with 13 bases between. CDR3 length: 16 amino acids. In germline, CDR1 is KGHSH, CDR2 LQKENI. The CDR3, as DNA: TGTGCCAGCTCACCAAAACAGGGACGGGTGAACACTGAAGCTTTCTTT. Amino acid sequence: CASSPKQGRVNTEAFF.

This clone appeared once. V gene TRBV10-1 combines with J gene TRBJ1-2; D might be TRBD1 (5 bases). This CDR3 is built from 13 residues. Trimming left V 7 bases short and J 7 bases short, with 16 bases between. Germline lookup yields CDR1 WNHNN and CDR2 SYGVQD (reference sequence). The CDR3 sequence: CASKCGQGGGYTF. Written as DNA, the CDR3 is TGCGCCAGCAAGTGTGGCCAGGGTGGTGGCTACACCTTC.

The chain carries TRBV28 and TRBJ1-5; D possibly corresponds to TRBD1 (5 bases). The CDR3 spans 13 residues. Germline V lookup: CDR1 MDHEN, CDR2 SYDVKM. Trimming cost V 9 bases and J 4 bases, with 13 bases left between them. The DNA for the CDR3 is TGTGCCAGTCATAGGGGATTAAATCAGCCCCAGCATTTT. It is translated as CASHRGLNQPQHF. The full variable domain, rest sourced from reference TRBV28 and TRBJ1-5, is DVKVTQSSRYLVKRTGEKVFLECVQDMDHENMFWYRQDPGLGLRLIYFSYDVKMKEKGDIPEGYSVSREKKERFSLILESASTNQTSMYLCASHRGLNQPQHFGDGTRLSIL.

The table lists this clone with many counts. This chain links TRBV3-1 (or the pseudogene TRBV3-2) with TRBJ1-6; D gene unclear. V lost 4 bases and J 4 bases, leaving 8 bases between the germline ends. In germline, CDR1 is LGHDT, CDR2 YNNKEL (reference sequence). The CDR3 has 14 amino acids. The CDR3 DNA reads TGTGCCAGCAGCCGACGGAGGTATAATTCACCCCTCCACTTT. Translation: CASSRRRYNSPLHF.